This T cell receptor (beta chain) was documented in a study of blood T cell repertoires in COVID-19. V was clipped by 8 bases and J by 0 bases, with 24 bases between them. This CDR3 contains 18 residues. Per germline, CDR1 SGHDT and CDR2 YYEEEE. Sequencing used immunoSEQ multiplex PCR; TCRdb keeps in-frame clones, though not all of them. The top ten hold just over 5.5% of the sample, which has roughly 120,000 clones, 75% to 90% seen once. The sequence came from an older woman with COVID-19, enrolled during active disease. This chain connects TRBV5-6 to TRBJ1-5, with TRBD1 as a possible D gene (6 bases). Sequencing input: peripheral blood. DNA of the CDR3: TGTGCCAGGGGATGTTCGGGACATCCAAAGGATAGCAATCAGCCCCAGCATTTT. This codes for CARGCSGHPKDSNQPQHF.